This passage covers 11 T cell receptor beta chains from one sample sequenced in a study of radiation and T cells in renal cell carcinoma. Method: immunoSEQ multiplex PCR; TCRdb's copy keeps in-frame clones and lacks some. The top ten clones hold 20% to 25% of a sample with 20,000 or so clones, nearly 55% of them seen once. As for treatment: treatment-naive control, cytoreductive nephrectomy. The source material was tumor tissue, sampled from a patient whose treatment was nephrectomy without radiotherapy. Receptors were obtained from a human donor with renal cell carcinoma.

This clone was picked up one time. The rearrangement links TRBV15 to TRBJ1-5; no firm D call. In germline, CDR1 is LNHNV, CDR2 YYDKDF (reference sequence). The V end was cut by 4 bases, the J end by 3 bases, with 13 bases between. There are 15 residues in the CDR3. This CDR3 reads CATSTSGGPNQPQHF. The CDR3, as DNA: TGTGCCACCAGCACCTCGGGTGGGCCCAATCAGCCCCAGCATTTT.

This clone showed up just a few times. The rearrangement links TRBV7-8 to TRBJ1-1; D gene unclear. V lost 2 bases and J lost 1, with 8 bases in between. The CDR3 covers 14 residues. Germline lookup yields CDR1 SGHVS and CDR2 FQNEAQ. The CDR3 spells CASSLSQSNTEAFF. The DNA of the CDR3 is TGTGCCAGCAGCTTATCTCAGTCGAACACTGAAGCTTTCTTT.

This clone has just a few counts. The chain couples TRBV6-5 to TRBJ1-4; D is possibly TRBD1 (5 bases). The CDR3 is 13 amino acids. V lost 2 bases and J lost 8, with 9 bases in between. Germline V lookup: CDR1 MNHEY, CDR2 SVGAGI. This chain's CDR3 is CASSYSGGEKLFF. CDR3 nucleotide sequence: TGTGCCAGCAGTTACAGCGGGGGAGAAAAACTGTTTTTT.

This chain joins TRBV30 and TRBJ2-5, with D perhaps TRBD1 (5 bases). With 0 bases removed from V and 6 bases from J, the gap between germline ends came to 14 bases. The CDR3 has 14 residues. Germline values: CDR1 GTSNPN, CDR2 SVGIG (reference sequence). The CDR3, as DNA: TGTGCCTGGAGTGTCTGGGGCCACCCTCAGACCCAGTACTTC. This sequence encodes CAWSVWGHPQTQYF.

This clone rates as medium-sized. This chain links TRBV5-6 with TRBJ2-7, with TRBD1 matching over 9 bases. The CDR3 totals 14 residues. V lost 4 bases and J lost 0; bases outside the gene matches: 2. Per germline, CDR1 SGHDT and CDR2 YYEEEE. In DNA form, the CDR3 reads TGTGCCAGCAGCGGGGACAGGGTCTCCTACGAGCAGTACTTC. Translated, it gives CASSGDRVSYEQYF. Using reference TRBV5-6 and TRBJ2-7 for the parts outside the CDR3, the full variable domain is DAGVTQSPTHLIKTRGQQVTLRCSPKSGHDTVSWYQQALGQGPQFIFQYYEEEERQRGNFPDRFSGHQFPNYSSELNVNALLLGDSALYLCASSGDRVSYEQYFGPGTRLTVT.

The chain uses TRBV15 and TRBJ1-4; D gene uncertain. Per the germline V gene, CDR1 is LNHNV and CDR2 is YYDKDF (reference sequence). CDR3 length: 15 amino acids. V lost 0 bases, J lost 4 bases, and 9 bases lay in between. For the CDR3, the DNA is TGTGCCACCAGCAGAGAACGAGCCGTTAATGAAAAACTGTTTTTT. Translation gives CATSRERAVNEKLFF.

This clone was observed at least ten times. The V call is TRBV9, the J call TRBJ1-6, with 8 bases that match TRBD1. Germline assignment: CDR1 SGDLS and CDR2 YYNGEE. Germline trimming cut 0 bases from V and 8 bases from J; bases unmatched to any gene: 4. There are 15 residues in the CDR3. The CDR3 protein is CASSVGYRGDSPLHF. The CDR3 coding sequence is TGTGCCAGCAGCGTAGGGTACAGGGGGGATTCACCCCTCCACTTT.

The gene calls are TRBV6-6 and TRBJ2-7; 11 positions agree with TRBD1. The CDR3 is 13 residues long. In germline, CDR1 is MNHNY, CDR2 SVGAGI (reference sequence). The trim removed 4 bases at V and 5 bases at J, leaving 1 base unmatched. The CDR3 sequence is CASSWTGGNEQYF. For the CDR3, the DNA is TGTGCCAGCAGTTGGACAGGGGGCAACGAGCAGTACTTC.

In its sample, this clone was seen once. This rearrangement joins TRBV7-8 to TRBJ1-3, with TRBD1 matching over 7 bases. The CDR3 covers 17 residues. J gave up 0 bases and V 5 bases, and 10 bases lay outside the gene matches. From germline, CDR1 is SGHVS and CDR2 FQNEAQ. The chain's CDR3 is CASSPTFDRASGNTIYF. CDR3 DNA sequence: TGTGCCAGCAGCCCTACCTTCGACAGGGCCTCTGGAAACACCATATATTTT.

The chain joins TRBV7-9 to TRBJ1-2; a possible D gene is TRBD1 (5 bases). From germline, CDR1 is SEHNR and CDR2 FQNEAQ (reference sequence). The ends were cut back, 1 base at V and 6 bases at J, with 9 bases in the middle. This CDR3 contains 13 residues. The CDR3 loop reads CASSLGQGHGYTF. CDR3 coding DNA: TGTGCCAGCAGCTTAGGGCAGGGTCATGGCTACACCTTC.

The chain combines TRBV5-4 with TRBJ2-5; D is uncertain. V was trimmed by 5 bases and J by 0 bases, leaving 11 bases between them. The CDR3 contains 14 residues. Germline V lookup: CDR1 SGHNT, CDR2 YYREEE (reference sequence). This CDR3 is CASRPGRNQETQYF. The CDR3 DNA reads as TGTGCCAGCAGGCCCGGACGGAACCAAGAGACCCAGTACTTC.